A single sample is the source of the 10 T cell receptor beta chains below, sequenced in a study of blood T cell repertoires in COVID-19. Measured with immunoSEQ multiplex PCR; TCRdb has only the in-frame clones, and not every one. The data hold about 310,000 clones, with roughly 86% observed a single time. Specimen: peripheral blood. These receptor sequences come from a woman aged 45-59 years who had recovered from COVID-19.

The rearrangement uses TRBV28 and TRBJ1-5, with D tentatively TRBD1 (6 bases). The V and J ends lost 6 bases and 2 bases respectively, with 14 bases between them. Germline CDR1 MDHEN, CDR2 SYDVKM. This CDR3 has 15 residues. CDR3 DNA sequence: TGTGCCAGCAGCTTAACAGGGACGCGCAATCAGCCCCAGCATTTT. This encodes CASSLTGTRNQPQHF.

This chain connects TRBV19 to TRBJ1-2, with TRBD1 matching over 12 bases. This CDR3 comprises 14 residues. Germline V gene lookup returns CDR1 LNHDA and CDR2 SQIVND (reference sequence). J gave up 4 bases and V 5 bases, and 2 bases lay outside the gene matches. The CDR3 loop is CASSRDRGPYGYTF. CDR3 bases: TGTGCCAGTAGTCGGGACAGGGGGCCCTATGGCTACACCTTC.

This chain joins TRBV19 and TRBJ1-2; TRBD1 matches 7 bases. The CDR3 consists of 12 residues. Losses at the gene ends were 6 bases for V and 6 bases for J; bases not matched to a gene: 4. Germline loops: CDR1 LNHDA, CDR2 SQIVND (reference sequence). The CDR3: CASSDRADGYTF. CDR3 DNA: TGTGCCAGTAGCGACAGGGCGGATGGCTACACCTTC.

The V call is TRBV9, the J call TRBJ2-1, with a weak D call TRBD2 (6 bases). V was cut by 3 bases and J by 9 bases, with 19 bases left in between. This CDR3 contains 15 residues. Germline CDR1 and CDR2: SGDLS and YYNGEE. The CDR3 sequence is CASSETSFVSGEQFF. The CDR3 coding sequence is TGTGCCAGCAGCGAGACTAGTTTTGTTTCTGGTGAGCAGTTCTTC.

The chain employs TRBV28 and TRBJ2-1; TRBD2 agrees at 9 bases. The V gene's germline CDR1 is MDHEN and CDR2 SYDVKM. The CDR3 totals 14 residues. The J segment lost 4 bases and the V segment lost 6 bases, leaving 4 bases of the junction unmatched. The CDR3, as DNA: TGTGCCAGCAGGGTAGCGGGAGTTTACAATGAGCAGTTCTTC. Its translation: CASRVAGVYNEQFF.

This chain joins TRBV15 and TRBJ1-1; the match to TRBD1 covers 10 bases. V shed 3 bases and J 10 bases; nucleotides not matched to a gene: 5. The CDR3 runs to 13 residues. The V gene's germline CDR1 is LNHNV and CDR2 YYDKDF (reference sequence). The CDR3 reads CATSRKDRGAAFF. The CDR3 DNA is TGTGCCACCAGCAGGAAGGACAGGGGGGCAGCTTTCTTT.

The CDR3 DNA is TGTGCCAGCAGTGCAAGCACAGATACGCAGTATTTT. Amino acid sequence: CASSASTDTQYF. The rearrangement joins TRBV2 to TRBJ2-3; unclear D gene. Germline-derived CDR1 and CDR2 are SNHLY and FYNNEI. The CDR3 is 12 amino acids. V lost 4 bases and J lost 0, with 2 bases in between.

The chain links TRBV11-2 to TRBJ2-5; 9 nucleotides agree with TRBD2. CDR3 length: 17 residues. The ends lost 1 base at V and 2 bases at J; junction bases unmatched: 8. The V gene's germline CDR1 is SGHAT and CDR2 FQNNGV. This CDR3 is CASSLGLQAGGQETQYF. DNA for the CDR3: TGTGCCAGCAGCTTAGGTTTACAGGCGGGGGGGCAAGAGACCCAGTACTTC.

DNA for the CDR3: TGTGCCAGCAGCCAAGTACGGACTAGCGGGACGAATACGCAGTATTTT. Translating it yields CASSQVRTSGTNTQYF. J is TRBJ2-3 and V is TRBV3-1 (or the pseudogene TRBV3-2); 12 bases are a match to TRBD2. Trimming cost V 1 base and J 7 bases; bases outside gene matches: 6. The CDR3 extends over 16 amino acids. The germline V gene has CDR1 LGHDT and CDR2 YNNKEL (reference sequence).

This sequence joins TRBV4-3 and TRBJ2-7; the match to TRBD2 covers 13 bases. V was clipped by 3 bases and J by 6 bases; unmatched bases: 2. Per the germline V gene, CDR1 is LGHNA and CDR2 is YSLEER. The CDR3 totals 14 residues. CDR3 protein: CASSQGLAGTEQYF. As DNA, the CDR3 is TGCGCCAGCAGCCAGGGACTAGCGGGGACCGAGCAGTACTTC.